Listed here are 18 T cell receptor beta chains from one sample, sequenced in a study of cytotoxic CD8 clonotypes in ibrutinib-treated CLL. This table comes from immunoSEQ multiplex PCR, and its TCRdb copy is limited to in-frame clones, with some not included. The table records roughly 130,000 clones, approximately 90% of them present only once. The specimen was PBMCs, collected after 12 months of ibrutinib treatment. The receptors here all came from a human donor with chronic lymphocytic leukemia.

The J gene is TRBJ1-2, the V gene TRBV7-2; D gene uncertain. This CDR3 is built from 14 residues. CDR1 is SGHTA and CDR2 is FQGNSA in the germline V gene. V dropped 6 bases and J dropped 7 bases, with 18 bases sitting between them. This chain's CDR3 is CASSSGESRTGYTF. DNA of the CDR3: TGTGCCAGCAGTTCTGGAGAGTCGAGGACTGGCTACACCTTC.

V is TRBV27 and J is TRBJ2-7; 7 positions match TRBD1. V lost 6 bases and J lost 0; bases outside the gene matches: 2. The germline CDR1 and CDR2 sequences are MNHEY and SMNVEV (reference sequence). The CDR3 is 13 amino acids. CDR3 coding DNA: TGTGCCAGCAGCGCAGGGGGCTCCTACGAGCAGTACTTC. It is translated as CASSAGGSYEQYF.

The chain links TRBV7-9 to TRBJ2-1; 11 bases agree with TRBD2. V lost 4 bases to trimming and J lost 7 bases; unmatched junction nucleotides: 9. This CDR3 comprises 16 residues. Germline CDR1 SEHNR, CDR2 FQNEAQ (reference sequence). The CDR3 reads CASSYLAGGGRNEQFF. The CDR3 DNA sequence: TGTGCCAGCAGCTACTTAGCGGGAGGGGGAAGGAATGAGCAGTTCTTC.

This clone appeared a few times. The genes are TRBV9 and TRBJ2-7, with D unclear. The CDR3 extends over 14 amino acids. CDR1 and CDR2 from the germline V gene are SGDLS and YYNGEE. Trimming took 4 bases from V and 1 from J, leaving 12 bases between them. Here the CDR3 reads CASSPRTVSYEQYF. CDR3 bases: TGTGCCAGCAGCCCCAGGACCGTTTCCTACGAGCAGTACTTC.

The chain recombines TRBV30 with TRBJ1-5, with TRBD1 matching 7 bases. The CDR3 totals 14 residues. J gave up 7 bases and V 5 bases, and 11 bases lay outside the gene matches. Germline V gene sequence: CDR1 GTSNPN, CDR2 SVGIG (reference sequence). The DNA of the CDR3 is TGTGCCTGGGAGGACTCAGGGGGGGCCCAGCCCCAGCATTTT. This codes for CAWEDSGGAQPQHF.

The genes are TRBV28 and TRBJ2-7; possibly TRBD1 for D (5 bases). The CDR3 is 18 amino acids. Germline V gives CDR1 MDHEN, CDR2 SYDVKM. V shed 3 bases and J shed 0 bases, with 21 bases lying between them. In DNA form, the CDR3 reads TGTGCCAGCAGTTTTCCGTCAGGGCGAGACGGCAGCTCCTACGAGCAGTACTTC. Amino acid sequence: CASSFPSGRDGSSYEQYF.

The chain carries TRBV9 and TRBJ2-3, with 7 bases lining up with TRBD1. The CDR3 has 17 residues. V gave up 0 bases and J gave up 6 bases; unmatched junction bases: 13. Germline V gene sequence: CDR1 SGDLS, CDR2 YYNGEE. The CDR3 nucleotides read TGTGCCAGCAGCGTAGACTCGGGACAGAGCCCCGAGGATACGCAGTATTTT. Encoded protein: CASSVDSGQSPEDTQYF.

The rearrangement uses TRBV19 and TRBJ1-2, with D maybe TRBD1 (6 bases). Trimming pared 6 bases from V and 8 bases from J, leaving 16 bases between. Per the germline V gene, CDR1 is LNHDA and CDR2 is SQIVND (reference sequence). The CDR3 sequence is 13 residues long. The CDR3 bases are TGTGCCAGTAGCCCCGGGGGACATTACGGCTACACCTTC. Protein: CASSPGGHYGYTF. Full variable domain (rest looked up from reference TRBV19 and TRBJ1-2): DGGITQSPKYLFRKEGQNVTLSCEQNLNHDAMYWYRQDPGQGLRLIYYSQIVNDFQKGDIAEGYSVSREKKESFPLTVTSAQKNPTAFYLCASSPGGHYGYTFGSGTRLTVV.

The J gene is TRBJ2-1, the V gene TRBV7-9; no firm D call. Germline CDR1 reads SEHNR; CDR2 reads FQNEAQ (reference sequence). The CDR3 length is 14 residues. V lost 8 bases and J 10 bases, leaving 21 bases between the germline ends. The CDR3 sequence: CASGRHLGPREQFF. The CDR3 coding sequence is TGTGCCAGCGGACGTCACCTTGGCCCTAGGGAGCAGTTCTTC.

The chain links TRBV27 to TRBJ2-7; D remains ambiguous. V lost 2 bases and J lost 4, with 9 bases in between. CDR3 length equals 13 residues. Germline-derived CDR1 and CDR2 are MNHEY and SMNVEV (reference sequence). CDR3 residues: CASSLRRMYEQYF. CDR3 DNA sequence: TGTGCCAGCAGTTTACGACGGATGTACGAGCAGTACTTC.

This clone was detected only once. This rearrangement joins TRBV5-1 to TRBJ2-7, with D unresolved. The CDR3 spans 13 residues. CDR1 is SGHRS and CDR2 is YFSETQ in the germline V gene. V dropped 3 bases and J dropped 11 bases, with 18 bases sitting between them. The CDR3 is CASSSDGRTMEYF. The CDR3 DNA follows: TGCGCCAGCAGCTCGGACGGGCGGACGATGGAGTACTTC.

In this sample, this clone turned up a few times. The rearrangement joins TRBV29-1 to TRBJ1-1, with D maybe TRBD1 (5 bases). The germline V and J ends were trimmed by 1 base and 6 bases, with 6 bases remaining between them. Germline-derived CDR1 and CDR2 are SQVTM and ANQGSEA. This CDR3 is 11 amino acids long. The CDR3 DNA follows: TGCAGCGTTGAAGCCAGGGCTGAAGCTTTCTTT. This gives the protein CSVEARAEAFF.

The chain is built from TRBV7-2 and TRBJ1-2, with D possibly matching TRBD1 (5 bases). The CDR3 covers 14 residues. V was trimmed by 8 bases and J by 3 bases, leaving 16 bases between them. Germline V CDR1 and CDR2: SGHTA, FQGNSA. CDR3 sequence: CASGRRGADYGYTF. The DNA for the CDR3 is TGTGCCAGCGGACGCAGAGGGGCGGACTATGGCTACACCTTC.

The chain uses TRBV6-5 and TRBJ2-1, with a possible D match to TRBD1 (6 bases). V was pared by 6 bases and J by 13 bases, with 13 bases between. The CDR3 length is 11 residues. From germline, CDR1 is MNHEY and CDR2 SVGAGI. The CDR3 sequence is CASRDSSSQFF. The CDR3 DNA reads as TGTGCCAGCAGGGACAGCTCCTCTCAGTTCTTC.

The chain has TRBV19 and TRBJ1-5; possibly TRBD1 for D (5 bases). This CDR3 spans 14 amino acids. V was shortened by 5 bases and J by 4 bases, with 12 bases between the two germline ends. Germline CDR1 reads LNHDA; CDR2 reads SQIVND (reference sequence). The CDR3 sequence: CASSGRAENQPQHF. CDR3 DNA: TGTGCCAGTAGTGGCAGGGCCGAGAATCAGCCCCAGCATTTT.

This clone was found once. The chain combines TRBV20-1 with TRBJ2-7; TRBD1 is a possible D gene (5 bases). The germline gives CDR1 DFQATT, CDR2 SNEGSKA (reference sequence). V was pared by 5 bases and J by 5 bases, with 10 bases between. This CDR3 is 11 amino acids long. The CDR3 DNA sequence: TGCAGTGCTCAACAGGTAGACGAGCAGTACTTC. Translating it yields CSAQQVDEQYF.

In regard to this clone: One end of the junction varies from germline; a read error may be responsible. CDR3 amino acids: CASSEGPYRSNTGELFF. CDR3 nucleotide sequence: TGTGCCAGCAGTGAAGGACCCTACAGGTCGAATACCGGGGAGCTGTTTTTT. The genes are TRBV6-1 and TRBJ2-2, with D possibly TRBD1 on 5 matching bases. Germline V lookup: CDR1 MNHNS, CDR2 SASEGT. This CDR3 region has 17 residues.

The chain is built from TRBV5-6 and TRBJ2-3; D remains unclear. CDR1 is SGHDT and CDR2 is YYEEEE in the germline V gene. CDR3 size: 13 residues. V lost 4 bases, J lost 6 bases, and 12 bases lay in between. The CDR3, as DNA: TGTGCCAGCAGCATATCACACTTGGATACGCAGTATTTT. Translating it yields CASSISHLDTQYF.